The sequence of this T cell receptor beta chain was determined in a study of tumor-infiltrating lymphocytes in primary liver carcinoma. Study-wide context: Tissue type made little difference to sample yields of roughly 3.5 to 7.13 million productive TCRbeta reads.

Study outcomes and limitations: Present in all five tumor regions were only about 7-25% of the top clones. The top-250-clone fraction was significantly higher in tumors than in blood (p = 0.039).

J lost 9 bases, V lost 6 bases, and 15 bases had no gene match. The CDR3 runs 16 residues. Germline CDR1 is KGHDR and CDR2 is SFDVKD. Each 20-30 mg portion of unsorted bulk tissue served as the source for co-extraction of RNA and DNA. Those patients suffered from chronic HBV infection and were treatment-naive. Using a constant-region primer together with ProtoScript II reverse transcriptase, TCR beta cDNA was made from approximately 0.55 ug of total RNA. Slightly modified ARM-PCR with three nested multiplex PCR rounds yielded TCR beta libraries. TRBV1-TRBV30 forward primers and a C-beta reverse primer were used in the first two PCR rounds, which each ran for about 10 cycles. TCRdb independently ran MiXCR on the multiplex PCR reads; one entry per CDR3 protein. The data contain 100,000 or so distinct CDR3 sequences, roughly four fifths of them seen just once; the ten biggest clones take up approximately 21%.

This clonotype was detected many times. Its specificity is unknown. This TCR came from a man in his forties or fifties with primary liver carcinoma and hepatitis B virus infection. The specimen sequenced was liver tumor tissue from sampling region 3. Subset denoted: tumor region T3, left-lateral pole. The chain combines TRBV24-1 with TRBJ2-1; 8 bases match TRBD2. Here the CDR3 reads CATSPNRGGGDREQFF. CDR3 DNA: TGTGCCACCAGTCCAAATCGGGGGGGAGGTGACCGTGAGCAGTTCTTC.